This T cell receptor (beta chain) was documented in a study of Ad26.COV2.S vaccination and SARS-CoV-2 variants. The overall study: Donor allocation was to the COV1001 Ad26.COV2.S trial arm.

Stated treatment: around 19 received Ad26.COV2.S at low or high dose, single or two shots; roughly 5 received placebo; per-sample allocation not given. Sampling took place 63 days after the first vaccine or placebo injection. Donation came from an adult in Boston who was aged 18-55 years. In the vaccine, an Ad26 vector expressed the SARS-CoV-2 spike of the Wuhan strain. This clone came up once. TCRdb's table, derived via immunoSEQ multiplex PCR, lists solely in-frame clones and lacks some. The data show 400,000 to 450,000 clones, more than 80% seen once. The CDR3 loop spans 16 amino acids. The V end was cut by 3 bases, the J end by 5 bases, with 19 bases between. CDR1 and CDR2 from the germline V gene are SEHNR and FQNEAQ (reference sequence).

This material consisted of peripheral blood, taken in a trial of Ad26.COV2.S vaccine versus placebo. The chain has TRBV7-9 and TRBJ1-2; the D is unclear. The clonotype comes from a person aged 18-60 years who received the Ad26.COV2.S COVID-19 vaccine or a placebo. In DNA, the CDR3 is TGTGCCAGCAGCTTGTCCGGCCGATCAAACCCATATGGCTACACCTTC. Its translation is CASSLSGRSNPYGYTF.